Included here is one TCR beta chain sequence, with context. Some clones are missing from TCRdb's copy, which holds only in-frame ones; the method was immunoSEQ multiplex PCR. The profile covers about 16,000 clones, with under 75% appearing a single time and less than 10% taken by the ten largest. The data originate from a study of tumor-infiltrating lymphocytes in localized non-small cell lung cancer. Study-level information: Several tumor histologies, both smoking statuses, and some post-neoadjuvant chemotherapy samples were included.

CDR1 SQVTM and CDR2 ANQGSEA come from the germline V gene. The CDR3 length is 11 residues. V dropped 3 bases and J dropped 5 bases, with 8 bases sitting between them. This receptor was identified in a human donor with non-small cell lung cancer. Sequencing was performed on lung tumor tissue. This chain connects TRBV29-1 to TRBJ2-7, with D perhaps matching TRBD1 or TRBD2 (5 bases each). The CDR3 bases are TGCAGCGTTGATGGGGGAGACGAGCAGTACTTC. Its protein is CSVDGGDEQYF.